Below, 23 T cell receptor beta chains from the same sample are listed, as sequenced in a study of graft-versus-host responses after intestinal transplantation. Tissue processing of the graft released intraepithelial and lamina propria lymphocytes from it. Some clones are missing from TCRdb's copy, which holds only in-frame ones; the method was immunoSEQ multiplex PCR. The sample lists more than 50,000 clones; around nine tenths were seen once. The source was ileum tissue, collected roughly 390 days after transplant. The receptors shown here come from a human patient who received an intestinal transplant, so some T cells may come from the graft donor.

The V gene is TRBV9, the J gene TRBJ1-3; D is uncertain. Germline CDR1 SGDLS, CDR2 YYNGEE. V was pared by 1 base and J by 8 bases, with 13 bases between. CDR3 size: 14 residues. This CDR3 is CASSVRTGKDTIYF. CDR3 DNA sequence: TGTGCCAGCAGCGTACGGACGGGGAAGGACACCATATATTTT. Filled out from reference TRBV9 and TRBJ1-3, the complete variable domain reads DSGVTQTPKHLITATGQRVTLRCSPRSGDLSVYWYQQSLDQGLQFLIQYYNGEERAKGNILERFSAQQFPDLHSELNLSSLELGDSALYFCASSVRTGKDTIYFGEGSWLTVV.

This chain joins TRBV15 and TRBJ1-2, with 9 positions matching TRBD1. J gave up 2 bases and V 4 bases, and 2 bases lay outside the gene matches. Germline CDR1 is LNHNV and CDR2 is YYDKDF (reference sequence). This CDR3 is built from 14 residues. The CDR3 coding sequence is TGTGCCACCAGCACCGGACAGGGGAACTATGGCTACACCTTC. Translating it yields CATSTGQGNYGYTF. The full variable domain, rest sourced from reference TRBV15 and TRBJ1-2, is DAMVIQNPRYQVTQFGKPVTLSCSQTLNHNVMYWYQQKSSQAPKLLFHYYDKDFNNEADTPDNFQSRRPNTSFCFLDIRSPGLGDTAMYLCATSTGQGNYGYTFGSGTRLTVV.

The gene calls are TRBV11-2 and TRBJ2-7; D is perhaps TRBD1 or TRBD2 (6 bases each). Deletions cut 3 bases from V and 7 bases from J, with 22 bases between. The germline CDR1 and CDR2 sequences are SGHAT and FQNNGV. The CDR3 is 16 amino acids. CDR3 protein: CASSFGRDTAIWEQYF. CDR3 in DNA: TGTGCCAGCAGCTTCGGGCGGGACACGGCTATCTGGGAGCAGTACTTC. Drawing the rest from reference TRBV11-2 and TRBJ2-7, the complete variable domain is EAGVAQSPRYKIIEKRQSVAFWCNPISGHATLYWYQQILGQGPKLLIQFQNNGVVDDSQLPKDRFSAERLKGVDSTLKIQPAKLEDSAVYLCASSFGRDTAIWEQYFGPGTRLTVT.

This clone has just one count. The chain employs TRBV11-2 and TRBJ1-5; D gene ambiguous. This CDR3 region has 19 residues. CDR1 is SGHAT, CDR2 FQNNGV, per germline. V was shortened by 0 bases and J by 4 bases, with 22 bases between the two germline ends. The CDR3 loop is CASSLDQPGTPPRNQPQHF. In nucleotides, the CDR3 is TGTGCCAGCAGCTTAGATCAGCCGGGTACCCCACCCCGTAATCAGCCCCAGCATTTT.

The table lists this clone with a count of one. In DNA, the CDR3 is TGTGCCAGCAGCCGACATGACAGGGCGACTTTGAACTATGGCTACACCTTC. Its protein product is CASSRHDRATLNYGYTF. J is TRBJ1-2 and V is TRBV21-1; the table gives TRBD1 as D, unverified against the DNA. TRBV21-1 is noted as a pseudogene. The CDR3 length is 17 residues.

The chain uses TRBV2 and TRBJ2-5; no definite D call. The CDR3 runs 11 residues. Trimming shortened V by 3 bases and J by 4 bases, and 3 bases separated the two germline ends. Germline V gene data show CDR1 as SNHLY and CDR2 as FYNNEI. CDR3 coding DNA: TGTGCCAGCAGTGATCTAGAGACCCAGTACTTC. The encoded protein is CASSDLETQYF.

The chain couples TRBV5-1 to TRBJ1-1; TRBD1 matches 11 bases. Looked up from germline, CDR1 is SGHRS and CDR2 is YFSETQ. The CDR3 runs to 15 residues. V lost 0 bases and J lost 4; bases outside the gene matches: 2. The CDR3 nucleotides are TGCGCCAGCAGCTTGGGGACAGGGGGCAGCACTGAAGCTTTCTTT. It codes for CASSLGTGGSTEAFF.

The chain couples TRBV18 to TRBJ2-1, with 11 bases lining up with TRBD1. The length of the CDR3 is 14 residues. Trimming cost V 4 bases and J 7 bases; bases outside gene matches: 3. In germline, CDR1 is KGHSH, CDR2 LQKENI. The CDR3 loop reads CASSRDRGANEQFF. The CDR3 DNA reads TGTGCCAGCTCACGGGACAGGGGGGCAAATGAGCAGTTCTTC.

The chain links TRBV7-2 to TRBJ1-1, with 8 bases lining up with TRBD1. There are 16 residues in the CDR3. Germline V gene data show CDR1 as SGHTA and CDR2 as FQGNSA. Trimming at V came to 7 bases and at J to 1 base, leaving 11 bases not matched to a gene. The DNA for the CDR3 is TGTGCCAGCACCGGATGGGCAGGGGGCACGAACACTGAAGCTTTCTTT. Its translation: CASTGWAGGTNTEAFF.

The chain couples TRBV6-4 to TRBJ2-3, with 11 positions matching TRBD2. Germline lookup yields CDR1 MRHNA and CDR2 SNTAGT. V shed 2 bases and J 5 bases; nucleotides not matched to a gene: 0. The CDR3 totals 14 residues. The CDR3, as DNA: TGTGCCAGCAGTGACGGACTAGCGGGAGATACGCAGTATTTT. It specifies CASSDGLAGDTQYF.

The chain uses TRBV6-6 and TRBJ1-1, with 7 nucleotides matching TRBD1. The CDR3 is 14 amino acids. Germline trimming cut 2 bases from V and 8 bases from J; bases unmatched to any gene: 8. Germline-derived CDR1 and CDR2 are MNHNY and SVGAGI (reference sequence). The CDR3 loop reads CASSYPTGRREAFF. CDR3 in DNA: TGTGCCAGCAGTTACCCGACAGGGAGAAGGGAAGCTTTCTTT.

There are a few counts of this clone. The J gene is TRBJ1-1, the V gene TRBV18; 7 bases are shared with TRBD1. Trimming took 6 bases from V and 3 from J; bases not matched to a gene: 10. The CDR3 spans 15 residues. CDR1 is KGHSH and CDR2 is LQKENI in the germline V gene. In DNA, the CDR3 is TGTGCCAGCTCGCCTCGGACAGGTCCTGACACTGAAGCTTTCTTT. Translation: CASSPRTGPDTEAFF.

This chain connects TRBV21-1 to TRBJ1-5. TRBV21-1 is classified as a pseudogene. The CDR3 is 16 amino acids. The CDR3 spells CASSKASAVSNQPQHF. The DNA of the CDR3 is TGTGCCAGCAGCAAAGCGTCGGCAGTTAGCAATCAGCCCCAGCATTTT.

This chain uses TRBV2 with TRBJ2-1, with 7 positions matching TRBD2. J gave up 8 bases and V 6 bases, and 10 bases lay outside the gene matches. The CDR3 loop spans 14 amino acids. The germline V gene encodes CDR1 SNHLY and CDR2 FYNNEI. The CDR3 DNA reads TGTGCCAGCAGGCCGGGACTACCTAGAGATGAGCAGTTCTTC. Translated, it gives CASRPGLPRDEQFF.

DNA for the CDR3: TGTGCCAGCAGTTCGAGTATAGCGGACCCTAGCACAGATACGCAGTATTTT. Translated: CASSSSIADPSTDTQYF. The V gene is TRBV25-1, the J gene TRBJ2-3, with TRBD2 as a possible D gene (6 bases). V lost 5 bases and J lost 0, with 18 bases in between. Germline V gene data show CDR1 as MGHDK and CDR2 as SYGVNS. The CDR3 runs 17 residues.

The rearrangement joins TRBV2 to TRBJ2-5; D gene unclear. The germline CDR1 and CDR2 sequences are SNHLY and FYNNEI. The CDR3 has 13 residues. Trimming shortened V by 5 bases and J by 4 bases, and 11 bases separated the two germline ends. The CDR3 is CASSLQGLETQYF. Written as DNA, the CDR3 is TGTGCCAGCAGTCTTCAAGGGCTAGAGACCCAGTACTTC.

The V and J genes are TRBV29-1 and TRBJ1-1; D gene unclear. V was pared by 3 bases and J by 8 bases, with 16 bases between. The germline V gene has CDR1 SQVTM and CDR2 ANQGSEA. This CDR3 is built from 13 residues. In DNA form, the CDR3 reads TGCAGCGTTGACACCTTAGGGTTCTTCGAAGCTTTCTTT. This sequence encodes CSVDTLGFFEAFF.

Sample share makes this clone medium-sized. The chain combines TRBV5-1 with TRBJ1-2; TRBD1 agrees at 11 bases. The CDR3 totals 14 residues. Germline values: CDR1 SGHRS, CDR2 YFSETQ. Unmatched junction bases numbered 3, after V lost 3 bases and J lost 5 bases. The CDR3 DNA sequence: TGCGCCAGCAGCTCGGACAGGGGGCATTATGGCTACACCTTC. Its protein product is CASSSDRGHYGYTF.

The chain couples TRBV9 to TRBJ2-3, with D possibly matching TRBD1 (6 bases). Trimming pared 1 base from V and 0 bases from J, leaving 15 bases between. This CDR3 spans 17 amino acids. The germline gives CDR1 SGDLS, CDR2 YYNGEE. DNA for the CDR3: TGTGCCAGCAGCGTAAACGGGACACGTCTTAGCACAGATACGCAGTATTTT. Translated, it gives CASSVNGTRLSTDTQYF. Using reference TRBV9 and TRBJ2-3 for the parts outside the CDR3, the full variable domain is DSGVTQTPKHLITATGQRVTLRCSPRSGDLSVYWYQQSLDQGLQFLIQYYNGEERAKGNILERFSAQQFPDLHSELNLSSLELGDSALYFCASSVNGTRLSTDTQYFGPGTRLTVL.

This clone was counted once. CDR3 sequence: CASSLENSGRDPQETQYF. The CDR3 nucleotides read TGTGCCAGCAGCTTAGAAAATAGCGGGAGAGATCCCCAAGAGACCCAGTACTTC. The chain is built from TRBV13 and TRBJ2-5, with 9 bases that match TRBD2. The junction had 10 bases not matched to a gene; V was cut back by 1 base and J by 1 base. CDR1 is PRHDT, CDR2 FYEKMQ, per germline (reference sequence). The CDR3 contains 18 residues.

This chain joins TRBV28 and TRBJ2-3, with D possibly TRBD1 on 7 matching bases. V was cut by 5 bases and J by 6 bases, with 18 bases left in between. This CDR3 spans 15 amino acids. CDR1 and CDR2 from the germline V gene are MDHEN and SYDVKM. CDR3 bases: TGTGCCAGCAGTCCCCGGGACAGACTAGGGGATACGCAGTATTTT. Its translation: CASSPRDRLGDTQYF.

The chain uses TRBV5-6 and TRBJ2-7, with D possibly being TRBD1 (5 bases). V was cut by 3 bases and J by 3 bases, with 16 bases left in between. The CDR3 spans 15 residues. In germline, CDR1 is SGHDT, CDR2 YYEEEE. The CDR3 DNA is TGTGCCAGCAGCTACAGGACGTCGACCAACTACGAGCAGTACTTC. Residues: CASSYRTSTNYEQYF.

The rearrangement joins TRBV13 to TRBJ1-6, with a weak D call TRBD1 (6 bases). Germline V gene lookup returns CDR1 PRHDT and CDR2 FYEKMQ (reference sequence). Trimming stripped 5 bases from V and 4 bases from J, with 12 bases between. The CDR3 is 15 residues long. The CDR3 region is CASSPGTLYNSPLHF. For the CDR3, the DNA is TGTGCCAGCAGCCCCGGGACACTTTATAATTCACCCCTCCACTTT.